This is a list of T cell receptor beta chains from one sample in a study of T cell responses to AZD1222 COVID-19 vaccine. Libraries were prepared by immunoSEQ multiplex PCR; TCRdb keeps only in-frame clonotypes and omits some of them. The sample holds 120,000 to 150,000 clones; 90% are singletons and the top ten take roughly 3.1%. Sample: peripheral blood, taken on day 0 of AZD1222 vaccination. Source of these receptors: an adult in good health. Both conserved end residues are part of each CDR3. D genes are given only for firm matches. The size entry is marked missing in some rows and otherwise reads once, few, many or a size class.

size	V	J	D	CDR3	DNA
NA	TRBV27	TRBJ2-1	NA	CASSLSYPGNEQFF	TGTGCCAGCAGTTTAAGCTACCCGGGGAATGAGCAGTTCTTC
NA	TRBV6-5	TRBJ2-7	TRBD1	CASRLLTGAYEQYF	TGTGCCAGCAGACTTCTGACAGGGGCCTACGAGCAGTACTTC
NA	TRBV19	TRBJ1-3	NA	CASSSGQIISGNTIYF	TGTGCCAGTAGCAGTGGGCAGATTATCTCTGGAAACACCATATATTTT
few	TRBV11-3	TRBJ2-1	NA	CASSLGYEQFF	TGTGCCAGCAGCTTAGGCTATGAGCAGTTCTTC
once	TRBV5-4	TRBJ2-2	NA	CASRSDGIFANTGELFF	TGTGCCAGCAGGTCGGACGGGATTTTCGCGAACACCGGGGAGCTGTTTTTT
NA	TRBV30	TRBJ2-1	NA	CAWSTEFF	TGTGCCTGGAGTACGGAGTTCTTC
once	TRBV12-3/TRBV12-4	TRBJ1-2	NA	CASTWVGSLGHTF	TGTGCCAGCACCTGGGTGGGCAGTCTAGGGCACACCTTC
NA	TRBV19	TRBJ2-7	NA	CASSIDLVPGEQYF	TGTGCCAGTAGTATAGATCTGGTCCCCGGCGAGCAGTACTTC
NA	TRBV7-9	TRBJ1-4	NA	CASSLVQGREKLFF	TGTGCCAGCAGCTTAGTTCAGGGGCGAGAAAAACTGTTTTTT
NA	TRBV12-3/TRBV12-4	TRBJ1-2	NA	CASSLTANYGYTF	TGTGCCAGCAGTTTAACAGCTAACTATGGCTACACCTTC
NA	TRBV2	TRBJ2-7	NA	CASSGDLAGEQYF	TGTGCCAGCAGTGGGGACCTGGCGGGAGAGCAGTACTTC
NA	TRBV7-8	TRBJ1-6	NA	CASSLAWDRWNSPLHF	TGTGCCAGCAGCTTAGCTTGGGACCGCTGGAATTCACCCCTCCACTTT
NA	TRBV12-5	TRBJ2-1	NA	CASGSTSFMTYNEQFF	TGTGCTAGTGGTTCTACTAGTTTCATGACGTACAATGAGCAGTTCTTC
NA	TRBV6-5	TRBJ2-7	NA	CASRRRAEQYF	TGTGCCAGCAGACGCAGGGCCGAGCAGTACTTC
NA	TRBV5-1	TRBJ2-5	TRBD2	CASSSGGTSGETQYF	TGCGCCAGCAGCTCTGGAGGGACTAGCGGAGAGACCCAGTACTTC
NA	TRBV19	TRBJ1-5	TRBD1	CASRGQGANNQPQHF	TGTGCCAGTAGGGGACAGGGGGCTAACAATCAGCCCCAGCATTTT
NA	TRBV7-9	TRBJ2-7	TRBD2	CASSLARASGRYEQYF	TGTGCCAGCAGCTTAGCGCGGGCTAGCGGACGATACGAGCAGTACTTC
NA	TRBV6-5	TRBJ2-1	TRBD2	CASMTSTYTYNEQFF	TGTGCCAGCATGACTAGCACATATACCTACAATGAGCAGTTCTTC
NA	TRBV6-6	TRBJ2-7	TRBD1	CAIRGPAETYEQYF	TGTGCGATCAGGGGGCCGGCAGAGACCTACGAGCAGTACTTC
NA	TRBV3-1/TRBV3-2	TRBJ2-4	NA	CASSQDFWIAKNIQYF	TGTGCCAGCAGCCAAGACTTCTGGATAGCCAAAAACATTCAGTACTTC
NA	TRBV5-6	TRBJ2-2	TRBD2	CASSLGLAGYTGELFF	TGTGCCAGCAGCTTGGGACTAGCGGGGTACACCGGGGAGCTGTTTTTT
NA	TRBV6-4	TRBJ1-3	NA	CASSDSPRGPIYF	TGTGCCAGCAGTGACTCACCCAGGGGACCCATATATTTT
NA	TRBV6-5	TRBJ2-3	NA	CASNRDVDTQYF	TGTGCCAGCAACAGGGACGTAGATACGCAGTATTTT
NA	TRBV18	TRBJ1-1	NA	CASSPLYRSDLGEKGAFF	TGTGCCAGCTCACCACTCTACAGGTCCGATCTGGGGGAAAAGGGAGCTTTCTTT
NA	TRBV15	TRBJ1-2	NA	CATSKTLYGYTF	TGTGCCACCAGCAAAACGCTCTATGGCTACACCTTC
NA	TRBV4-3	TRBJ1-2	NA	CASSQDQSRQTF	TGCGCCAGCAGCCAAGATCAGAGCCGCCAAACCTTC
once	TRBV2	TRBJ2-1	TRBD2	CASSSTSGRASEQFF	TGTGCCAGCAGTTCCACTAGCGGGAGGGCCAGTGAGCAGTTCTTC
NA	TRBV20-1	TRBJ2-2	TRBD2	CSASEGGGATGELFF	TGCAGTGCTAGTGAAGGCGGGGGGGCCACCGGGGAGCTGTTTTTT
NA	TRBV10-1	TRBJ2-1	TRBD2	CASSIFPQGGRAGGSYNEQFF	TGCGCCAGCAGTATCTTCCCCCAGGGAGGGCGAGCGGGAGGCTCCTACAATGAGCAGTTCTTC
NA	TRBV5-4	TRBJ2-7	NA	CASSPAGGGGSNEQYF	TGTGCCAGCAGCCCTGCTGGGGGCGGGGGTAGTAACGAGCAGTACTTC
once	TRBV5-1	TRBJ1-1	TRBD1	CASSHRTGNTEAFF	TGCGCCAGCAGCCACCGGACAGGGAACACTGAAGCTTTCTTT
once	TRBV9	TRBJ2-2	NA	CASSVLTGNTGELFF	TGTGCCAGCAGCGTACTCACAGGGAACACCGGGGAGCTGTTTTTT
NA	TRBV3-1/TRBV3-2	TRBJ1-6	NA	CASSQLGTDNSPLHF	TGTGCCAGCAGCCAGCTCGGGACCGATAATTCACCCCTCCACTTT
NA	TRBV3-1/TRBV3-2	TRBJ2-7	NA	CASSQAIGGSYEQYF	TGTGCCAGCAGCCAAGCAATCGGGGGTAGTTACGAGCAGTACTTC
NA	TRBV5-4	TRBJ1-2	NA	CASSLDGAGYGYTF	TGTGCCAGCAGTTTGGACGGGGCTGGCTATGGCTACACCTTC
NA	TRBV29-1	TRBJ1-2	TRBD1	CSVAAGQGAGGYTF	TGCAGCGTTGCTGCGGGACAGGGGGCCGGTGGCTACACCTTC
NA	TRBV5-6	TRBJ1-5	NA	CASSLAPRDGQPQHF	TGTGCCAGCAGCTTGGCTCCCAGGGATGGCCAGCCCCAGCATTTT
NA	TRBV7-9	TRBJ1-6	TRBD1	CASSLQGDNSPLHF	TGTGCCAGCAGCTTACAGGGGGATAATTCACCCCTCCACTTT
NA	TRBV3-1/TRBV3-2	TRBJ2-5	NA	CASSSLGGQETQYF	TGTGCCAGCAGCTCCTTGGGGGGCCAAGAGACCCAGTACTTC
NA	TRBV3-1/TRBV3-2	TRBJ1-4	NA	CASSQARGNHEKLFF	TGTGCCAGCAGCCAAGCCCGAGGTAATCATGAAAAACTGTTTTTT
NA	TRBV11-3	TRBJ2-7	NA	CASSLAQGNYEQYF	TGTGCCAGCAGCTTAGCACAGGGTAACTACGAGCAGTACTTC
NA	TRBV7-3	TRBJ1-1	NA	CASSTQRGTEAFF	TGTGCCAGCAGCACCCAAAGGGGCACTGAAGCTTTCTTT
NA	TRBV5-1	TRBJ2-6	NA	CASSLSSAGANVLTF	TGCGCCAGCAGCCTATCTAGCGCTGGGGCCAACGTCCTGACTTTC
NA	TRBV11-3	TRBJ2-6	NA	CASSLASGLGANVLTF	TGTGCCAGCAGCTTAGCATCGGGGCTCGGGGCCAACGTCCTGACTTTC
NA	TRBV19	TRBJ2-5	NA	CASSRAGWQETQYF	TGTGCCAGTAGTCGAGCAGGGTGGCAAGAGACCCAGTACTTC
NA	TRBV27	TRBJ1-5	NA	CASSLQMSNQPQHF	TGTGCCAGCAGTTTACAGATGAGCAATCAGCCCCAGCATTTT
NA	TRBV19	TRBJ2-7	NA	CASSPWEGGYEQYF	TGTGCCAGTAGTCCCTGGGAGGGGGGCTACGAGCAGTACTTC
NA	TRBV19	TRBJ1-3	NA	CASSIGGNTIYF	TGTGCCAGTAGTATTGGCGGAAACACCATATATTTT
NA	TRBV5-8	TRBJ2-3	NA	CASSLLGASTDTQYF	TGTGCCAGCAGCTTGCTGGGGGCTAGCACAGATACGCAGTATTTT